These 20 T cell receptor beta chains came from one sample sequenced in a study of T cells in Graves' hyperthyroidism and ophthalmopathy. Researchers took RNA transcripts and amplified the TCR beta CDR3 regions from them. TCR CDR3 underwent first-round RT-PCR with the HTBI primer set. TCRdb re-derived calls from the multiplex PCR reads in MiXCR, one entry per CDR3 protein. The sample includes 500,000 to 800,000 distinct CDR3 sequences, less than 45% seen only once; the top ten take more than 7%. Sequencing input: peripheral blood or thyroid tissue (not recorded which). All receptors derive from an adult man with Graves' disease, either hyperthyroidism or ophthalmopathy (not recorded which).

Notes on this clonotype: A much larger clone sits a single nucleotide away, making a read error possible. The chain joins TRBV7-3 to TRBJ1-1, with TRBD1 identical over 8 bases. The CDR3 loop spans 15 amino acids. The germline V gene has CDR1 SGHTA and CDR2 FQGTGA. CDR3 nucleotides: TGTGCCAGCAGCTACGGGACAGGTGGGAACGCTGAAGCTTTCTTT. Amino acids: CASSYGTGGNAEAFF.

This clonotype was seen more than once but under ten times. The chain uses TRBV6-5 and TRBJ1-3, with a tentative D call TRBD1 (6 bases). Germline assignment: CDR1 MNHEY and CDR2 SVGAGI. CDR3 length equals 16 residues. The V end lost 2 bases, the J end lost 2 bases, and 13 bases lay between the germline ends. CDR3 protein: CASSYRGRDTGNTIYF. The CDR3 bases are TGTGCCAGCAGTTACCGGGGCAGGGACACTGGAAACACCATATATTTT.

This clonotype has ten or more counts. The chain has TRBV29-1 and TRBJ1-2; D unclear. The CDR3 loop spans 12 amino acids. The germline V and J ends were trimmed by 7 bases and 4 bases, with 13 bases remaining between them. CDR1 SQVTM and CDR2 ANQGSEA come from the germline V gene. The DNA for the CDR3 is TGCAGCGCCGTGGACGTCTCCTATGGCTACACCTTC. Residues: CSAVDVSYGYTF.

This clonotype was observed at least ten times. This chain connects TRBV7-6 to TRBJ2-5; D gene uncertain. Germline V gives CDR1 SGHVS, CDR2 FNYEAQ. The V end lost 5 bases, the J end lost 2 bases, and 9 bases lay between the germline ends. The CDR3 length is 13 residues. CDR3: CASSHGRQETQYF. CDR3 coding DNA: TGTGCCAGCAGCCACGGACGACAAGAGACCCAGTACTTC.

This clonotype was seen at least ten times. This sequence joins TRBV7-9 and TRBJ1-2; D perhaps matches TRBD1 (5 bases). Germline values: CDR1 SEHNR, CDR2 FQNEAQ (reference sequence). V gave up 7 bases and J gave up 3 bases, with 9 bases separating them. CDR3 length equals 12 residues. The CDR3 DNA reads TGTGCCAGCACGGGGGGTGACTATGGCTACACCTTC. Protein sequence: CASTGGDYGYTF. Filled out from reference TRBV7-9 and TRBJ1-2, the complete variable domain reads DTGVSQNPRHKITKRGQNVTFRCDPISEHNRLYWYRQTLGQGPEFLTYFQNEAQLEKSRLLSDRFSAERPKGSFSTLEIQRTEQGDSAMYLCASTGGDYGYTFGSGTRLTVV.

The V call is TRBV10-3, the J call TRBJ1-1; weak D call: TRBD1 (5 bases). The length of the CDR3 is 14 residues. CDR1 ENHRY and CDR2 SYGVKD come from the germline V gene. Between the trimmed V and J ends, which lost 2 bases and 2 bases, there was a span of 9 bases. Here the CDR3 reads CAISEPGENTEAFF. For the CDR3, the DNA is TGTGCCATCAGTGAGCCGGGGGAAAACACTGAAGCTTTCTTT.

The CDR3 sequence: CASSAESPGTRSLQYF. For the CDR3, the DNA is TGCGCCAGCAGCGCTGAATCTCCCGGGACACGCTCCCTGCAGTACTTC. The rearrangement joins TRBV10-2 to TRBJ2-7; D perhaps matches TRBD1 (6 bases). Trimming took off 6 bases at V and 9 bases at J, with 27 bases between the two ends. The germline V gene encodes CDR1 WSHSY and CDR2 SAAADI. This CDR3 is 16 amino acids long.

At least ten counts were recorded for this clonotype. This chain connects TRBV10-3 to TRBJ1-1; a possible D gene is TRBD1 (6 bases). The germline V and J ends were trimmed by 10 bases and 0 bases, with 12 bases remaining between them. This CDR3 region has 13 residues. Germline V lookup: CDR1 ENHRY, CDR2 SYGVKD. The CDR3 spells CATRQDMNTEAFF. CDR3 sequence (DNA): TGTGCCACCAGACAGGACATGAACACTGAAGCTTTCTTT.

In this sample, this clonotype turned up a few times. The chain combines TRBV5-1 with TRBJ2-2; D may be TRBD1 or TRBD2 (6 bases each). This CDR3 comprises 16 residues. The germline V gene encodes CDR1 SGHRS and CDR2 YFSETQ. V lost 4 bases to trimming and J lost 6 bases, with 19 bases between them. The CDR3 spells CASSLVGGRASGELFF. The DNA of the CDR3 is TGCGCCAGCAGCCTTGTAGGGGGGCGCGCATCCGGGGAGCTGTTTTTT.

This clonotype was counted many times. V is TRBV29-1 and J is TRBJ2-7, with 10 bases fitting TRBD2. Germline-derived CDR1 and CDR2 are SQVTM and ANQGSEA. CDR3 length equals 13 residues. J gave up 5 bases and V 4 bases, and 5 bases lay outside the gene matches. The CDR3 here is CSVGGLAGDEQYF. The CDR3, as DNA: TGCAGCGTTGGGGGGCTAGCGGGAGACGAGCAGTACTTC.

V usage is TRBV7-9 and J usage is TRBJ1-3; 9 bases are shared with TRBD1. Germline trimming cut 7 bases from V and 0 bases from J; bases unmatched to any gene: 10. The germline CDR1 and CDR2 sequences are SEHNR and FQNEAQ (reference sequence). This CDR3 is built from 17 residues. This CDR3 reads CASIPQPQGASGNTIYF. The DNA of the CDR3 is TGTGCCAGCATTCCGCAACCACAGGGGGCCTCTGGAAACACCATATATTTT.

This clonotype was seen many times. CDR3 sequence: CATSDSQQMKKLFF. The CDR3 nucleotides are TGTGCCACCAGTGATAGCCAGCAGATGAAAAAACTGTTTTTT. The rearrangement uses TRBV24-1 and TRBJ1-4; D is unclear. There are 14 residues in the CDR3. Germline V gives CDR1 KGHDR, CDR2 SFDVKD. The V end lost 3 bases, the J end lost 9 bases, and 13 bases lay between the germline ends.

The chain recombines TRBV7-8 with TRBJ1-6; 7 bases agree with TRBD1. The CDR3 has 14 amino acids. J was trimmed by 10 bases and V by 5 bases; bases with no gene match: 8. CDR1 is SGHVS and CDR2 is FQNEAQ in the germline V gene. Here the CDR3 reads CASSVRDRRSPLHF. The CDR3 nucleotides read TGTGCCAGCAGCGTCAGGGACAGACGGTCACCCCTCCACTTT.

This clonotype occurred a few times. The chain is built from TRBV9 and TRBJ1-4; no firm D call. CDR1 and CDR2 (germline): SGDLS, YYNGEE. Deletions cut 4 bases from V and 8 bases from J, with 12 bases between. The CDR3 covers 13 residues. The CDR3 DNA reads as TGTGCCAGCAGCCCCGGAGCTGGGGAAAAACTGTTTTTT. This sequence encodes CASSPGAGEKLFF.

The sample holds many counts of this clonotype. The chain recombines TRBV7-6 with TRBJ1-4; no reliable D call. CDR1 and CDR2 from the germline V gene are SGHVS and FNYEAQ. The CDR3 covers 13 residues. Trimming removed 5 bases from V and 10 bases from J, with 14 bases in between. Here the CDR3 reads CASSLGTRGKLFF. CDR3 sequence (DNA): TGTGCCAGCAGCCTGGGAACGCGGGGAAAACTGTTTTTT.

The CDR3 sequence is CASSFSEDITDTQYF. The CDR3 DNA reads TGTGCCAGCAGCTTTAGCGAGGACATCACAGATACGCAGTATTTT. The rearrangement links TRBV7-9 to TRBJ2-3; the D gene could be TRBD1 or TRBD2 (5 bases each). The CDR3 extends over 15 amino acids. CDR1 is SEHNR and CDR2 is FQNEAQ in the germline V gene (reference sequence). V lost 3 bases to trimming and J lost 2 bases, with 12 bases between them.

CDR3 nucleotide sequence: TGTGCCAGCAGCCGTATAGCGGGGGATCTCTCCGAGCAGTACTTC. It codes for CASSRIAGDLSEQYF. The chain uses TRBV2 and TRBJ2-7; TRBD2 aligns across 9 bases. Germline V gene lookup returns CDR1 SNHLY and CDR2 FYNNEI. The CDR3 covers 15 residues. V trimming: 6 bases; J trimming: 6 bases; junction bases outside the gene matches: 12.

This chain joins TRBV19 and TRBJ1-5, with D perhaps matching TRBD1 (6 bases). The CDR3 is 14 residues long. From germline, CDR1 is LNHDA and CDR2 SQIVND (reference sequence). Deletions cut 3 bases from V and 6 bases from J, with 12 bases between. DNA of the CDR3: TGTGCCAGTAGTATCAATACAGGGCCTCAGCCCCAGCATTTT. This encodes CASSINTGPQPQHF.

There are many counts of this clonotype. This sequence joins TRBV19 and TRBJ1-5; 9 bases are shared with TRBD1. After removal of 7 bases from V and 6 bases from J, the junction contained 7 bases not matched to a gene. The CDR3 length is 14 residues. CDR1 and CDR2 (germline): LNHDA, SQIVND (reference sequence). The CDR3 sequence is CASTPTGGIQPQHF. The CDR3 DNA sequence: TGTGCCAGTACCCCGACAGGGGGAATTCAGCCCCAGCATTTT.

This clonotype has a handful of counts. This chain links TRBV6-5 with TRBJ1-1; no reliable D call. The germline V gene has CDR1 MNHEY and CDR2 SVGAGI. The V gene lost 10 bases and the J gene lost 3 bases, with 6 bases spanning the gap. CDR3 length: 10 residues. Here the CDR3 DNA reads TGTGCCATTGGGGACACTGAAGCTTTCTTT. The encoded protein is CAIGDTEAFF.